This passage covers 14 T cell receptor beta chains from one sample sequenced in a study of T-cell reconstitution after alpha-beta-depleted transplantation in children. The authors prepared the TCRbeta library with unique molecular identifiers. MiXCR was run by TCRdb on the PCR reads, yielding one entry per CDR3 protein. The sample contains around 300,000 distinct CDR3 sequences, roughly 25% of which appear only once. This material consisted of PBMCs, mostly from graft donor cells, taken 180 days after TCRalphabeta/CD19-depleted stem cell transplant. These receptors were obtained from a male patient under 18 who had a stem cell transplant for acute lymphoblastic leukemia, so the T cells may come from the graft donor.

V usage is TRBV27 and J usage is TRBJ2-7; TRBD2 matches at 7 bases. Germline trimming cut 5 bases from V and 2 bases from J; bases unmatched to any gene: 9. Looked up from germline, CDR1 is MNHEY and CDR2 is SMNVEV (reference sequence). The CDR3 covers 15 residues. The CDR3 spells CASSPGLVATYEQYF. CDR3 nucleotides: TGTGCCAGCAGTCCAGGACTAGTTGCGACCTACGAGCAGTACTTC.

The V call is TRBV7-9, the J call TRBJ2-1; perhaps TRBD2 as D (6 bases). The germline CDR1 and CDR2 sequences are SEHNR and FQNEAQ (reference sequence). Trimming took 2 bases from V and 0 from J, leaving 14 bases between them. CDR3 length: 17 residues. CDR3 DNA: TGTGCCAGCAGCTTAAAGCCTCGGGAGAGCTCCTACAATGAGCAGTTCTTC. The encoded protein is CASSLKPRESSYNEQFF.

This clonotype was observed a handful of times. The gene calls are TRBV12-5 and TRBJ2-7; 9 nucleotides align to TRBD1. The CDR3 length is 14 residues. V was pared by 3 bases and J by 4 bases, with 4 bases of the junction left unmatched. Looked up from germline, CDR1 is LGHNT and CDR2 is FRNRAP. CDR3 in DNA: TGTGCTAGTGGTTTAGGACAGGGGCTATACGAGCAGTACTTC. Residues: CASGLGQGLYEQYF.

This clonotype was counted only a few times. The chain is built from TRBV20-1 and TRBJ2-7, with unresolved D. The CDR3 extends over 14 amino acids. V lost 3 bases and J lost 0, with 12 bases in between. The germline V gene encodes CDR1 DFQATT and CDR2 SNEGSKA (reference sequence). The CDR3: CSASSTAFSYEQYF. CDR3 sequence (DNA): TGCAGTGCTAGTTCCACAGCGTTCTCCTACGAGCAGTACTTC.

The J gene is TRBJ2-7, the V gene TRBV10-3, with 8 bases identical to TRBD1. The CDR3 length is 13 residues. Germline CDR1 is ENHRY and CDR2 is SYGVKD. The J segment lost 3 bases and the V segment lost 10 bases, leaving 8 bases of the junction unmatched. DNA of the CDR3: TGTGCCACCTCTGGACAGGGCAACTACGAGCAGTACTTC. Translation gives CATSGQGNYEQYF.

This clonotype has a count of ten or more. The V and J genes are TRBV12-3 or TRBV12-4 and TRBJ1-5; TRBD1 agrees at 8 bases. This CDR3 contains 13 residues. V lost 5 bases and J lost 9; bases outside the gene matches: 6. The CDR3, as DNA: TGTGCCAGCAGTCACGGACAGGGAAGGCCCCAGCATTTT. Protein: CASSHGQGRPQHF.

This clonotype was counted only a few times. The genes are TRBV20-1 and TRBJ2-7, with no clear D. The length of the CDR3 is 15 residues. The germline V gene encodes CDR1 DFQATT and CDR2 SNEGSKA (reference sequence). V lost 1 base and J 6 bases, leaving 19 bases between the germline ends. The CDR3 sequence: CSARGGGQILIEQYF. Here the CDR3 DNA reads TGCAGTGCTAGAGGTGGCGGCCAAATCCTTATCGAGCAGTACTTC.

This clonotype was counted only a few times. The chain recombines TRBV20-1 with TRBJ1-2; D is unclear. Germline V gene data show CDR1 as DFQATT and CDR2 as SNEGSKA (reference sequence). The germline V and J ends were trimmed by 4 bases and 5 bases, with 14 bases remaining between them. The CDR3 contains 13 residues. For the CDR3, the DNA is TGCAGTGCTAACCCAAGGGCGTGGTATGGCTACACCTTC. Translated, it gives CSANPRAWYGYTF.

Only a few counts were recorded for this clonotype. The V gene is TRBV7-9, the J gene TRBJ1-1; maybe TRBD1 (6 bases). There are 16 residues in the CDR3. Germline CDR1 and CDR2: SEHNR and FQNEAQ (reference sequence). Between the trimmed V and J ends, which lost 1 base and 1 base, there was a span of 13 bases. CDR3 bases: TGTGCCAGCAGCTTAGTTAGGGGGACATGGAACACTGAAGCTTTCTTT. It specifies CASSLVRGTWNTEAFF.

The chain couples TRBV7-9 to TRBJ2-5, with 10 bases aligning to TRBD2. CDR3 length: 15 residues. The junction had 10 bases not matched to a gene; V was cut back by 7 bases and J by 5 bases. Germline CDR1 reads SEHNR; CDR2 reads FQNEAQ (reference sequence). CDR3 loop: CASTYLAGGGETQYF. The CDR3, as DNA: TGTGCCAGCACCTATTTAGCGGGAGGCGGGGAGACCCAGTACTTC.

The CDR3: CASSPLGVGENTGELFF. CDR3 sequence (DNA): TGTGCCAGCAGTCCTTTAGGAGTGGGGGAGAACACCGGGGAGCTGTTTTTT. V gene TRBV6-1 combines with J gene TRBJ2-2; perhaps D is TRBD1 or TRBD2 (5 bases each). The CDR3 has 17 amino acids. V lost 5 bases and J 1 base, leaving 17 bases between the germline ends. Germline V gene sequence: CDR1 MNHNS, CDR2 SASEGT.

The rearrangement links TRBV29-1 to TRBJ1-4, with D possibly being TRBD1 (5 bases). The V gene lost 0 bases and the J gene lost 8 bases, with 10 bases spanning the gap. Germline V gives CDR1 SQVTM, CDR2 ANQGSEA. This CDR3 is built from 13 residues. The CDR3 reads CSVEDTGAEKLFF. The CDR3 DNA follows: TGCAGCGTTGAAGACACAGGTGCGGAAAAACTGTTTTTT. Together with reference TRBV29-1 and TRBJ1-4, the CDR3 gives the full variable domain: SAVISQKPSRDICQRGTSLTIQCQVDSQVTMMFWYRQQPGQSLTLIATANQGSEATYESGFVIDKFPISRPNLTFSTLTVSNMSPEDSSIYLCSVEDTGAEKLFFGSGTQLSVL.

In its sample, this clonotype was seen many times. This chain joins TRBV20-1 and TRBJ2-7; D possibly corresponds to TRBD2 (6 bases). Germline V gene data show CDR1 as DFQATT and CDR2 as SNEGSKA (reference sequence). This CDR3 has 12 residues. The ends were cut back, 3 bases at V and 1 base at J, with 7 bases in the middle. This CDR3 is CSASGGSYEQYF. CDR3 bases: TGCAGTGCTAGTGGAGGGTCCTACGAGCAGTACTTC.

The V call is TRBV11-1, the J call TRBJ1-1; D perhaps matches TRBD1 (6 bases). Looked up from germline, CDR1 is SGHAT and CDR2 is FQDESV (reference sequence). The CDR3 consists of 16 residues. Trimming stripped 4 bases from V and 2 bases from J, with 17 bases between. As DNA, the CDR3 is TGTGCCAGCAGCTCCAGGGGCAGCCCGGGCAACACTGAAGCTTTCTTT. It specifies CASSSRGSPGNTEAFF.